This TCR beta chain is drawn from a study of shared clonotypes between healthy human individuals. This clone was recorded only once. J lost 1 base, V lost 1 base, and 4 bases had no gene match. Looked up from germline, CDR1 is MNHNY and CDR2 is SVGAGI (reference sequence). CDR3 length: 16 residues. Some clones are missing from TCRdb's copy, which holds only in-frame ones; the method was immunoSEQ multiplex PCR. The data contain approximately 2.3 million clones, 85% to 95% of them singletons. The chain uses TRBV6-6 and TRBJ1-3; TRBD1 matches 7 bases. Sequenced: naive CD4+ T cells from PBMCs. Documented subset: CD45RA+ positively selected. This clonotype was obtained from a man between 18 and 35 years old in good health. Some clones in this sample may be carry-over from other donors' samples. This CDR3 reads CASSYFARGSGNTIYF. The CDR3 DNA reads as TGTGCCAGCAGTTACTTCGCCAGGGGGTCTGGAAACACCATATATTTT.